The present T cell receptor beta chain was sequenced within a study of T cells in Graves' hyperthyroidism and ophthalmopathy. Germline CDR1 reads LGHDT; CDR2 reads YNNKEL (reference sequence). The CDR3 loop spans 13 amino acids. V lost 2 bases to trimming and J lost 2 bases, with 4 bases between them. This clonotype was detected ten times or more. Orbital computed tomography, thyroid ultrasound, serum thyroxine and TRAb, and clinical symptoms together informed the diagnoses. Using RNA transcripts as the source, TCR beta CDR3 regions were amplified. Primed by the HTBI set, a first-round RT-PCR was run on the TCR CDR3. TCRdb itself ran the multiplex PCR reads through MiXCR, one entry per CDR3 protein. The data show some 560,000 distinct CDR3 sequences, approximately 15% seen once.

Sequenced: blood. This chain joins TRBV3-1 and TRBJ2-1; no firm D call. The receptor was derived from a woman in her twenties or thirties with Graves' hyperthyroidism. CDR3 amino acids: CASSQPPYNEQFF. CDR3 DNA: TGTGCCAGCAGCCAACCTCCCTACAATGAGCAGTTCTTC.